The 24 T cell receptor beta chains reported below all come from one sample, sequenced in a study of CD8+CD57+ T cells in acquired aplastic anemia. Template material for TCR beta VDJ and CDR3 profiling consisted of genomic DNA. One entry per CDR3 protein, called by TCRdb with MiXCR from the reads. The table includes about 220,000 distinct CDR3 sequences, 40% to 50% detected once. Whoever was chosen for sequencing had shown CD8+CD57+ cell expansion by flow cytometry. The sample consisted of sorted CD4+, CD8+, or CD8+CD57+ T cells (not recorded which) from PBMCs. Receptors were obtained from a human donor with aplastic anemia.

This chain connects TRBV14 to TRBJ2-7, with D hard to call. The CDR3 consists of 14 residues. Germline lookup yields CDR1 SGHDN and CDR2 FVKESK. The V end lost 4 bases, the J end lost 3 bases, and 13 bases lay between the germline ends. The chain's CDR3 is CASSPQEFSYEQYF. The CDR3, as DNA: TGTGCCAGCAGCCCCCAGGAATTCAGCTACGAGCAGTACTTC.

The chain couples TRBV28 to TRBJ1-5, with 9 bases fitting TRBD1. Trimming at V came to 4 bases and at J to 0 bases, leaving 4 bases not matched to a gene. Germline values: CDR1 MDHEN, CDR2 SYDVKM. CDR3 length: 16 residues. This chain's CDR3 is CASSWAGQGSNQPQHF. The CDR3 DNA sequence: TGTGCCAGCAGTTGGGCGGGACAGGGTAGCAATCAGCCCCAGCATTTT.

This clonotype has more than one count but fewer than ten. This chain joins TRBV15 and TRBJ2-3; TRBD2 aligns across 11 bases. V lost 0 bases, J lost 6 bases, and 14 bases stayed unmatched. This CDR3 has 19 amino acids. In germline, CDR1 is LNHNV, CDR2 YYDKDF (reference sequence). The CDR3 loop reads CATSRDSRLAGGPGDTQYF. CDR3 coding DNA: TGTGCCACCAGCAGAGATTCGCGATTAGCGGGGGGGCCAGGGGATACGCAGTATTTT.

This clonotype was counted between two and nine times. In DNA form, the CDR3 reads TGCGCCAGCAGCCAAGAGGGCTGCAATGAGCAGTTCTTC. This translates into CASSQEGCNEQFF. The gene calls are TRBV4-3 and TRBJ2-1; D remains unclear. V was pared by 0 bases and J by 6 bases, with 6 bases between. The CDR3 loop spans 13 amino acids. Germline V lookup: CDR1 LGHNA, CDR2 YSLEER.

This clonotype was recorded at least ten times. The CDR3 DNA is TGTGCCAGCAGCTTCGGGGCTGGGATTACGGGAAACACCATATATTTT. Encoded protein: CASSFGAGITGNTIYF. This sequence joins TRBV13 and TRBJ1-3, with D perhaps TRBD1 (5 bases). V lost 3 bases and J lost 4, with 16 bases in between. The CDR3 consists of 16 residues. Germline loops: CDR1 PRHDT, CDR2 FYEKMQ (reference sequence).

Ten or more counts support this clonotype. The rearrangement links TRBV11-2 to TRBJ1-3, with D tentatively TRBD1 (5 bases). The CDR3 length is 15 residues. Germline V gene lookup returns CDR1 SGHAT and CDR2 FQNNGV. Trimming removed 5 bases at V and 4 bases at J, with 15 bases between. The CDR3 bases are TGTGCCAGCAGCCCCAAGTTCAGGGCGGGAAACACCATATATTTT. Residues: CASSPKFRAGNTIYF.

This clonotype showed up many times. The genes are TRBV25-1 and TRBJ1-2, with a weak D call TRBD1 (5 bases). There are 10 residues in the CDR3. V shed 8 bases and J shed 6 bases, with 7 bases lying between them. The germline V gene has CDR1 MGHDK and CDR2 SYGVNS. CDR3 in DNA: TGTGCCAGCCAGGGACATGGCTACACCTTC. This sequence encodes CASQGHGYTF.

This clonotype showed up many times. The rearrangement joins TRBV12-3 or TRBV12-4 to TRBJ2-3, with 10 bases identical to TRBD2. The CDR3 length is 16 residues. Trimming at V came to 6 bases and at J to 6 bases, leaving 12 bases not matched to a gene. The CDR3 sequence is CASSTPSSGRTDTQYF. The DNA for the CDR3 is TGTGCCAGCAGCACTCCTTCTAGCGGGAGAACGGATACGCAGTATTTT.

The chain's CDR3 is CASSEAEGSSYEQYF. Here the CDR3 DNA reads TGTGCCAGCAGTGAAGCCGAGGGGAGCTCCTACGAGCAGTACTTC. The chain couples TRBV2 to TRBJ2-7, with D perhaps assigned TRBD1 or TRBD2 (5 bases each). CDR3 length: 15 amino acids. The germline V gene has CDR1 SNHLY and CDR2 FYNNEI. V lost 0 bases, J lost 0 bases, and 9 bases lay in between.

V and J are TRBV15 and TRBJ2-5; 7 nucleotides agree with TRBD1. The CDR3 is made up of 15 amino acids. Germline V CDR1 and CDR2: LNHNV, YYDKDF (reference sequence). Unmatched junction bases numbered 5, after V lost 3 bases and J lost 1 base. CDR3 DNA: TGTGCCACCAGCAGTTACAGGGGCGGCCAAGAGACCCAGTACTTC. It translates to CATSSYRGGQETQYF. The whole variable domain, filled in from reference TRBV15 and TRBJ2-5, reads DAMVIQNPRYQVTQFGKPVTLSCSQTLNHNVMYWYQQKSSQAPKLLFHYYDKDFNNEADTPDNFQSRRPNTSFCFLDIRSPGLGDTAMYLCATSSYRGGQETQYFGPGTRLLVL.

This clonotype was seen at least ten times. The chain employs TRBV5-1 and TRBJ1-6; weak D call: TRBD1 (5 bases). V was pared by 0 bases and J by 8 bases, with 15 bases between. The CDR3 has 16 amino acids. The V gene's germline CDR1 is SGHRS and CDR2 YFSETQ. The CDR3 region has the DNA TGCGCCAGCAGCTTGGCCAATGGGGGATGGGATTCACCCCTCCACTTT. Its translation is CASSLANGGWDSPLHF.

Worth noting for this clonotype: The limits of the CDR3 on the DNA are not certain, so only TCRdb's listed CDR3 is given. The V call is TRBV12-3 or TRBV12-4, the J call TRBJ1-2; TRBD1, the D gene given by the table, was not confirmed from the DNA. Both ends counted, the CDR3 spans 16 residues. The CDR3 is CASSSSPSPGPYGYTF.

This clonotype has a count of ten or more. The rearrangement links TRBV15 to TRBJ1-2; a weak D match, TRBD1 (6 bases). Germline CDR1 LNHNV, CDR2 YYDKDF (reference sequence). V gave up 1 base and J gave up 4 bases, with 13 bases separating them. This CDR3 is built from 15 residues. Here the CDR3 DNA reads TGTGCCACCAGCAGAGGCGAGGGGGAATCCTATGGCTACACCTTC. This sequence encodes CATSRGEGESYGYTF.

The sample holds many counts of this clonotype. This sequence joins TRBV12-3 or TRBV12-4 and TRBJ2-7, with TRBD2 matching over 10 bases. Trimming at V came to 5 bases and at J to 3 bases, leaving 7 bases not matched to a gene. CDR3 size: 15 residues. CDR3 DNA sequence: TGTGCCAGCAGTGCTAGCGGGAGTCGTATCTACGAGCAGTACTTC. Amino acids: CASSASGSRIYEQYF.

Remarks on this clonotype: A read error may be the cause here, since a much bigger clone is one base away. The chain couples TRBV15 to TRBJ2-1; maybe TRBD2 (7 bases). CDR1 LNHNV and CDR2 YYDKDF come from the germline V gene (reference sequence). The CDR3 extends over 17 amino acids. The ends were cut back, 0 bases at V and 2 bases at J, with 14 bases in the middle. CDR3 sequence: CATSRDSNGGPYNEQFF. The CDR3 bases are TGTGCCACCAGCAGAGATTCCAACGGGGGGCCCTACAATGAGCAGTTCTTC.

This clonotype was seen a few times. A read error is possible here, since a much larger clone lies one base away. V is TRBV5-6 and J is TRBJ2-5; D uncertain. The CDR3 extends over 14 amino acids. Germline-derived CDR1 and CDR2 are SGHDT and YYEEEE. Trimming stripped 5 bases from V and 2 bases from J, with 13 bases between. This chain's CDR3 is CASRREETQETQYF. The CDR3 DNA reads as TGTGCCAGCAGGCGTGAGGAAACACAAGAGACCCAGTACTTC.

On this clonotype itself: Possible read error: a much larger clone is one base away. The chain recombines TRBV7-6 with TRBJ2-1; 9 bases map to TRBD2. Germline CDR1 is SGHVS and CDR2 is FNYEAQ. The CDR3 is 15 residues long. CDR3 in amino acids: CASSQGSGGGNEQLF. Written as DNA, the CDR3 is TGCGCCAGCAGCCAAGGTAGCGGGGGTGGCAATGAGCAGCTCTTC.

This clonotype was counted at least ten times. The genes are TRBV7-9 and TRBJ2-7; D is uncertain. Trimming removed 1 base from V and 6 bases from J, with 4 bases in between. The CDR3 is 11 residues long. The germline V gene has CDR1 SEHNR and CDR2 FQNEAQ (reference sequence). The CDR3, as DNA: TGTGCCAGCAGCTTAGGGACCGAGCAGTACTTC. Its translation: CASSLGTEQYF. The full variable domain, completed using reference TRBV7-9 and TRBJ2-7, is DTGVSQNPRHKITKRGQNVTFRCDPISEHNRLYWYRQTLGQGPEFLTYFQNEAQLEKSRLLSDRFSAERPKGSFSTLEIQRTEQGDSAMYLCASSLGTEQYFGPGTRLTVT.

This clonotype was seen more than once but under ten times. The chain links TRBV6-4 to TRBJ2-7; unclear D gene. Germline assignment: CDR1 MRHNA and CDR2 SNTAGT. The V and J ends lost 6 bases and 1 base respectively, with 10 bases between them. The CDR3 runs to 13 residues. In nucleotides, the CDR3 is TGTGCCAGCAGCTTACAGATTTCCTACGAGCAGTACTTC. Its translation is CASSLQISYEQYF.

Many counts were recorded for this clonotype. V is TRBV2 and J is TRBJ1-2; TRBD1 matches at 9 bases. The junction had 9 bases not matched to a gene; V was cut back by 6 bases and J by 4 bases. This CDR3 has 15 residues. Germline values: CDR1 SNHLY, CDR2 FYNNEI. In DNA form, the CDR3 reads TGTGCCAGCAGGCCCGAGGGGACAGGGACCTATGGCTACACCTTC. Protein: CASRPEGTGTYGYTF.

This clonotype was counted many times. J is TRBJ2-1 and V is TRBV2; D is uncertain. The CDR3 consists of 14 residues. Germline V gives CDR1 SNHLY, CDR2 FYNNEI. Trimming shortened V by 4 bases and J by 5 bases, and 12 bases separated the two germline ends. CDR3 in amino acids: CASSVSYSDNEQFF. The DNA for the CDR3 is TGTGCCAGCAGTGTTAGTTATTCAGACAATGAGCAGTTCTTC. Supplemented by reference TRBV2 and TRBJ2-1, the full variable domain reads EPEVTQTPSHQVTQMGQEVILRCVPISNHLYFYWYRQILGQKVEFLVSFYNNEISEKSEIFDDQFSVERPDGSNFTLKIRSTKLEDSAMYFCASSVSYSDNEQFFGPGTRLTVL.

This clonotype was observed many times. Written as DNA, the CDR3 is TGTGCCATCAGGACAGATCAGGGGAATGGCTACACCTTC. This encodes CAIRTDQGNGYTF. This rearrangement joins TRBV10-3 to TRBJ1-2; D is perhaps TRBD1 (6 bases). CDR3 length: 13 amino acids. V was shortened by 6 bases and J by 6 bases, with 14 bases between the two germline ends. Per germline, CDR1 ENHRY and CDR2 SYGVKD.

In this sample, this clonotype turned up many times. This chain joins TRBV6-1 and TRBJ2-1; D not certain. Germline V gene lookup returns CDR1 MNHNS and CDR2 SASEGT. The V end lost 4 bases, the J end lost 0 bases, and 7 bases lay between the germline ends. There are 14 residues in the CDR3. CDR3 bases: TGTGCCAGCAGTGGGATCAGCTCCTACAATGAGCAGTTCTTC. It specifies CASSGISSYNEQFF.

The table lists this clonotype with a few counts. V and J are TRBV14 and TRBJ1-2; D gene uncertain. Germline values: CDR1 SGHDN, CDR2 FVKESK. The CDR3 sequence is 12 residues long. The V end lost 1 base, the J end lost 8 bases, and 8 bases lay between the germline ends. CDR3 sequence: CASSQGGSGYTF. The CDR3 nucleotides are TGTGCCAGCAGCCAAGGCGGGTCCGGCTACACCTTC.